This T cell receptor beta chain was sequenced during a study of T cells in localized non-small cell lung cancer (dated by TCRdb to the early 2020s). Regarding the study in general: T cell repertoires of about 230 early-stage NSCLC patients were analyzed, with tumors being compared against uninvolved tumor-adjacent lungs. All 236 NSCLC patients in the cohort were treatment-naive and had localized lung tumors that were resected. NSCLC patients had a mean age of approximately 70 years, and more than 120 were male and about 110 female. Overall study outcomes, separate from this receptor: Because multi-region tumor sequencing was not done, intratumor heterogeneity could not be ruled out. Of the top 100 tumor clones, a median of around 57 were detected in paired uninvolved adjacent lung; roughly 26 were also among that lung's top 100. Since the design was exploratory, TCR variables were selected using unadjusted p-values with no false-discovery rate correction. Higher T cell density in blood was associated with longer overall survival, whereas higher clonality in adjacent lung was associated with shorter survival. The highest T cell clonality was observed in uninvolved tumor-adjacent lung, where clonality exceeded that of tumor, suggesting that antigenic responses were more focused in uninvolved tumor-adjacent lung.

CDR1 and CDR2, per the germline V gene, are SNHLY and FYNNEI. The CDR3 starts with the cysteine, ends with the phenylalanine, and has 17 residues. Just the 51-base CDR3 DNA is kept, in frame starting at base 1. V is cut back by 5 bases and J by 0 bases, with 7 bases in the junction unmatched. The immunoSEQ Assay was used to sequence TCR beta CDR3 regions from DNA. The source study handled its data this way. To compute T cell density, TCR beta template counts were normalized to usable DNA, which was estimated by amplifying housekeeping genes. Using the preseqR package, richness was estimated by extrapolating to 120,000 templates for tissue samples and 400,000 templates for PBMC samples. Clonality was taken to be one minus Pielou's evenness. Differential abundance testing on productive amino-acid clonotypes, with a minimum total count of 5 and an alpha of 0.1, was used to identify tissue-enriched TCRs. The Jaccard Index and the Morisita Overlap Index were used to measure how much the repertoires overlapped between compartments. GLIPH grouped TCR beta CDR3s together with public tetramer-defined viral CDR3s, and a viral motif had to include at least three viral sequences and show V-gene enrichment. TCRdb took over this immuneACCESS table, retaining in-frame rearrangements with V and J assigned. Such tables are incomplete; in checked studies, under half of the missing clones stem from an unresolved V gene, and the remainder is unexplained. The D gene and trimming were derived from the DNA, and the V and J assignments and clone size from that table. The sample includes approximately 31,000 clones, with over 75% observed a single time. In total, the top ten clones hold 4% to 5% of the sample.

On this clone: The antigen it recognizes is unknown. No much larger clonotype is one base removed from it; base qualities were not supplied.

At diagnosis, tumor, uninvolved tumor-adjacent lung and peripheral blood were collected and then preserved as a mix of FFPE and fresh-frozen material. For TCR repertoire profiling, the blood samples were analyzed as peripheral blood mononuclear cells. The rearrangement combines TRBV2 with TRBJ2-2; TRBD2 agrees with 9 junctional bases. This TCR was sampled from a male donor at least 60 years old with stage III lung adenocarcinoma. Sequencing was performed on peripheral blood, taken before any cancer treatment. The DNA reads as follows: TGTGCCAGCAGTCGCGCATCTAGCGGGGCGAACACCGGGGAGCTGTTTTTT. Its coded protein is CASSRASSGANTGELFF.